The rows below give T cell receptor beta chains drawn from one sample of a study of blood T cell repertoires in COVID-19. The table came from immunoSEQ multiplex PCR; TCRdb's copy has only in-frame clones and leaves some out. The profile covers some 250,000 clones, with around four fifths appearing a single time and around 12% taken by the ten largest. Sequenced sample: peripheral blood. The receptors originated from a woman aged 55-70 years with active or convalescent COVID-19. CDR3s include the opening cysteine and the closing phenylalanine or tryptophan. Fields, in order: V gene, J gene, clone size, D gene, CDR3 protein, CDR3 DNA. A D gene is named only where the DNA matches it firmly. Clone size is given for some rows only: seen once, a few or many times, or a class if the clone is expanded.

TRBV18	TRBJ2-1	NA	NA	CASSPRGAGDNEQFF	TGTGCCAGCTCACCACGGGGCGCCGGAGACAATGAGCAGTTCTTC
TRBV2	TRBJ2-1	NA	TRBD1	CASRPPGQGGYNEQFF	TGTGCCAGCAGGCCCCCGGGACAGGGAGGCTACAATGAGCAGTTCTTC
TRBV29-1	TRBJ2-7	NA	TRBD1	CSVRDPGQIYEQYF	TGCAGCGTCCGCGATCCGGGACAGATCTACGAGCAGTACTTC
TRBV18	TRBJ2-5	NA	NA	CASSPQSRDQETQYF	TGTGCCAGCTCACCTCAGTCTCGGGACCAAGAGACCCAGTACTTC
TRBV25-1	TRBJ2-3	NA	TRBD2	CASSVTSADTQYF	TGTGCCAGCAGTGTGACTAGCGCAGATACGCAGTATTTT
TRBV27	TRBJ1-3	NA	NA	CARPIQSSGNTIYF	TGTGCCAGACCGATACAGAGCTCTGGAAACACCATATATTTT
TRBV28	TRBJ1-2	NA	TRBD1	CASNLDRVRNLHGYTF	TGTGCCAGCAACCTCGACAGGGTCCGGAATCTCCATGGCTACACCTTC
TRBV7-8	TRBJ2-1	NA	TRBD1	CASSWGRDRGYNEQFF	TGTGCCAGCAGTTGGGGGCGGGACAGGGGTTACAATGAGCAGTTCTTC
TRBV6-6	TRBJ2-7	NA	NA	CASSYGGVRGYEQYF	TGTGCCAGCAGTTACGGAGGGGTTAGAGGCTACGAGCAGTACTTC
TRBV6-2/TRBV6-3	TRBJ1-2	NA	NA	CASSYPLGADYGYTF	TGTGCCAGCAGTTACCCGCTTGGGGCGGACTATGGCTACACCTTC
TRBV6-5	TRBJ2-3	NA	NA	CASTRAGGDTQYF	TGTGCCAGCACGCGAGCCGGTGGAGATACGCAGTATTTT
TRBV7-6	TRBJ2-7	NA	TRBD2	CASSRSGGRDEQYF	TGTGCCAGCAGCCGTAGCGGGGGGAGAGACGAGCAGTACTTC
TRBV19	TRBJ2-3	NA	NA	CASSNPAATRDTQYF	TGTGCCAGTAGTAACCCCGCGGCCACCCGTGATACGCAGTATTTT
TRBV5-1	TRBJ1-2	NA	NA	CASSVVTDYGYTF	TGCGCCAGCAGCGTCGTAACGGACTATGGCTACACCTTC
TRBV5-1	TRBJ2-2	NA	NA	CASSLPGNTGELFF	TGCGCCAGCAGCTTGCCCGGGAACACCGGGGAGCTGTTTTTT
TRBV7-3	TRBJ2-5	once	NA	CASSLTEGTQYF	TGTGCCAGCAGCTTAACGGAGGGGACCCAGTACTTC
TRBV18	TRBJ2-7	NA	NA	CASSPAGYSSYEQYF	TGTGCCAGCTCACCGGCAGGCTATAGCTCCTACGAGCAGTACTTC
TRBV7-9	TRBJ2-6	few	TRBD1	CASKGQYSGANVLTF	TGTGCCAGCAAGGGACAGTACTCTGGGGCCAACGTCCTGACTTTC
TRBV5-6	TRBJ2-1	NA	NA	CASSLGGSSSHSYNEQFF	TGTGCCAGCAGCTTGGGGGGTTCTAGCTCCCACTCCTACAATGAGCAGTTCTTC
TRBV6-5	TRBJ2-7	NA	NA	CASTLTGSYEQYF	TGTGCCAGCACCCTGACAGGCAGCTACGAGCAGTACTTC
TRBV3-1/TRBV3-2	TRBJ1-2	once	TRBD1	CASSQGQGRGYTF	TGTGCCAGCAGCCAAGGACAGGGCAGGGGCTACACCTTC
TRBV7-2	TRBJ2-7	NA	NA	CASSLYSSGGWQYF	TGTGCCAGCAGCTTATATAGTAGCGGCGGCTGGCAGTACTTC
TRBV7-9	TRBJ1-4	NA	TRBD1	CASSRQGIGEKLFF	TGTGCCAGCAGTCGACAGGGGATCGGAGAAAAACTGTTTTTT
TRBV5-1	TRBJ2-1	NA	TRBD1	CASSSGQGALNEQFF	TGCGCCAGCAGCTCGGGACAGGGGGCCCTCAATGAGCAGTTCTTC
TRBV5-1	TRBJ2-1	once	NA	CASFPGQSYNEQFF	TGCGCCAGCTTCCCTGGGCAATCCTACAATGAGCAGTTCTTC
TRBV7-7	TRBJ2-5	NA	TRBD2	CASSLGLAEETQYF	TGTGCTAGCAGCTTAGGACTAGCGGAAGAGACCCAGTACTTC
TRBV2	TRBJ2-5	NA	TRBD1	CASSSGTGEETQYF	TGTGCCAGCAGTTCCGGGACAGGGGAAGAGACCCAGTACTTC
TRBV28	TRBJ1-2	NA	NA	CASSLMTFNYGYTF	TGTGCCAGCAGTTTAATGACATTTAACTATGGCTACACCTTC
TRBV6-5	TRBJ1-2	NA	NA	CASSYVGVNYGYTF	TGTGCCAGCAGTTACGTGGGAGTTAACTATGGCTACACCTTC
TRBV5-3	TRBJ1-3	NA	NA	CARSRTGLYTIYF	TGTGCCAGAAGCCGCACAGGGTTATACACCATATATTTT
TRBV6-2/TRBV6-3	TRBJ1-2	NA	NA	CASSVQGNGYTF	TGTGCCAGCAGTGTACAGGGAAATGGCTACACCTTC
TRBV30	TRBJ1-2	NA	NA	CAWSQQSRGGYTF	TGTGCCTGGAGTCAGCAGTCTAGAGGGGGCTACACCTTC
TRBV4-3	TRBJ1-6	NA	TRBD1	CASSQTGTGVSPLHF	TGCGCCAGCAGCCAGACCGGGACAGGGGTTTCACCCCTCCACTTT
TRBV5-4	TRBJ2-5	once	TRBD2	CASRNWGRASGGKETQYF	TGTGCCAGCAGGAATTGGGGGCGGGCTAGCGGGGGAAAAGAGACCCAGTACTTC
TRBV10-2	TRBJ2-1	NA	NA	CASMGGLTYNEQFF	TGCGCCAGCATGGGGGGACTGACCTACAATGAGCAGTTCTTC
TRBV5-1	TRBJ2-1	NA	TRBD1	CASSPGQVPYNEQFF	TGCGCCAGCAGCCCCGGACAGGTTCCCTACAATGAGCAGTTCTTC
TRBV14	TRBJ2-2	NA	TRBD2	CASSQKPLAGVTGELFF	TGTGCCAGCAGCCAAAAACCTCTAGCGGGGGTCACCGGGGAGCTGTTTTTT
TRBV9	TRBJ1-1	NA	NA	CASSVGGINTEAFF	TGTGCCAGCAGCGTAGGGGGCATTAACACTGAAGCTTTCTTT
TRBV2	TRBJ2-1	NA	NA	CASLLFDSHNEQFF	TGTGCCAGCCTACTATTCGACAGCCACAATGAGCAGTTCTTC
TRBV7-9	TRBJ2-3	NA	TRBD2	CASSRAGGTDTQYF	TGTGCCAGCAGCCGAGCGGGGGGCACAGATACGCAGTATTTT
TRBV11-2	TRBJ2-2	NA	TRBD2	CASSGKLAGVSNTGELFF	TGTGCCAGCAGCGGTAAACTAGCGGGGGTTTCGAACACCGGGGAGCTGTTTTTT
TRBV18	TRBJ1-6	NA	TRBD1	CASSRDRDNSPLHF	TGTGCCAGCTCACGGGACAGAGATAATTCACCCCTCCACTTT
TRBV2	TRBJ1-6	NA	TRBD1	CASADRVGSPLHF	TGTGCCAGCGCAGACAGGGTGGGTTCACCCCTCCACTTT
TRBV19	TRBJ2-3	NA	TRBD2	CASSTRRGGQGDTQYF	TGTGCCAGTAGTACCAGACGGGGGGGCCAGGGAGATACGCAGTATTTT
TRBV20-1	TRBJ1-1	NA	NA	CSASTAAGLNTEAFF	TGCAGTGCTAGTACGGCGGCGGGTCTGAACACTGAAGCTTTCTTT
TRBV5-1	TRBJ1-2	NA	NA	CASSSQGDYGYTF	TGCGCCAGCAGCTCACAGGGCGACTATGGCTACACCTTC
TRBV6-1	TRBJ1-4	NA	TRBD1	CASSGTNRGGTEKLFF	TGTGCCAGCAGTGGGACCAACAGGGGTGGAACCGAAAAACTGTTTTTT
TRBV5-1	TRBJ2-7	NA	TRBD2	CASSPGGGPYEQYF	TGCGCCAGCAGCCCGGGCGGGGGGCCCTACGAGCAGTACTTC
TRBV7-2	TRBJ2-7	once	TRBD1	CASSSGQELTYEQYF	TGTGCCAGCAGCTCAGGACAGGAGCTTACCTACGAGCAGTACTTC
TRBV3-1/TRBV3-2	TRBJ2-2	few	NA	CASSQDARSWSSGELFF	TGTGCCAGCAGCCAAGATGCCCGGAGCTGGTCTTCAGGGGAGCTGTTTTTT
TRBV6-5	TRBJ2-7	NA	TRBD2	CASSYNPLAGDYEQYF	TGTGCCAGCAGTTACAATCCCCTAGCGGGGGATTACGAGCAGTACTTC
TRBV11-2	TRBJ1-6	NA	NA	CASSSQTPDNSPLHF	TGTGCCAGCAGCTCGCAAACTCCTGATAATTCACCCCTCCACTTT
TRBV18	TRBJ1-5	NA	NA	CASSPQGPRVDQPQHF	TGTGCCAGCTCACCACAGGGGCCCCGTGTGGATCAGCCCCAGCATTTT
TRBV10-3	TRBJ1-1	NA	TRBD1	CATGTGMFTEAFF	TGTGCCACCGGGACAGGGATGTTCACTGAAGCTTTCTTT
TRBV9	TRBJ2-3	NA	TRBD2	CASSVRGDTDTQYF	TGTGCCAGCAGCGTACGGGGGGACACAGATACGCAGTATTTT
TRBV19	TRBJ1-1	NA	NA	CASRGGAGPSPNTEAFF	TGTGCCAGTAGAGGGGGGGCAGGTCCATCCCCGAACACTGAAGCTTTCTTT